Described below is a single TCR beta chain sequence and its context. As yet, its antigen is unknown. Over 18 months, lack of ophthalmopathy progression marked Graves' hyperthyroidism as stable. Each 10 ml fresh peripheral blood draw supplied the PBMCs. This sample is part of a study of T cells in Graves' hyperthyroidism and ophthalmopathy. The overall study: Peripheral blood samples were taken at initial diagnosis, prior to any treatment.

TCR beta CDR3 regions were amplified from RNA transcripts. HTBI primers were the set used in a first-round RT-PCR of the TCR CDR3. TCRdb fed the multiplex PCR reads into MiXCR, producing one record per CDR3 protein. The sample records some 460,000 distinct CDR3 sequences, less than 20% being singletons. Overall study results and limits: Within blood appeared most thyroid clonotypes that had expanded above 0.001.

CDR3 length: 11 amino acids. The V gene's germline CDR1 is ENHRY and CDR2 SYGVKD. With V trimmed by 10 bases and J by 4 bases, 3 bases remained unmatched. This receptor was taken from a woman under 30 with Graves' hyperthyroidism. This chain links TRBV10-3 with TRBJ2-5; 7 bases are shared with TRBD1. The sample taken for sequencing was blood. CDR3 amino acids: CATGQRETQYF. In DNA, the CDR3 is TGTGCCACGGGACAGAGAGAGACCCAGTACTTC.